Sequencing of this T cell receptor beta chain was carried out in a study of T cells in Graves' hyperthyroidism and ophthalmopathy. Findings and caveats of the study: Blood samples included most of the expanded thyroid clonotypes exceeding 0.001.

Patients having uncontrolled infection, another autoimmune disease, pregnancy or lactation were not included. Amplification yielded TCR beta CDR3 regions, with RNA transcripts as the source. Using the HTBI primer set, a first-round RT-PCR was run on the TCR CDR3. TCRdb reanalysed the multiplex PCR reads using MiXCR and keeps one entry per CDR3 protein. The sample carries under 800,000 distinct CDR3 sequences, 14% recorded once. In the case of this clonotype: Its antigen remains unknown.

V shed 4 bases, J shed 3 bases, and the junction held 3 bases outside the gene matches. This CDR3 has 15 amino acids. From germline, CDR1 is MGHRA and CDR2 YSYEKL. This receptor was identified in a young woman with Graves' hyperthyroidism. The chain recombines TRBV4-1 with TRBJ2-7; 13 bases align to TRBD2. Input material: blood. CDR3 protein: CASSLRTSGGYEQYF. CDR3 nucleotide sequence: TGCGCCAGCAGCCTACGGACTAGCGGGGGCTACGAGCAGTACTTC.